This section outlines one TCR beta chain sequence together with its context. Its antigen is currently unknown. Germline values: CDR1 MDHEN, CDR2 SYDVKM. Deletions cut 3 bases from V and 7 bases from J, with 25 bases between. CDR3 length equals 18 residues. This entry belongs to a study of PD-1 blockade in classical Hodgkin lymphoma. The data were produced by immunoSEQ multiplex PCR, yet TCRdb's version contains in-frame clones alone and is incomplete. The table records 40,000 to 60,000 clones, approximately 70% of them present only once. All patients relapsed after autologous stem cell transplantation, and brentuximab vedotin exposure varied. Study results and limitations: A reduction in baseline TCR diversity was reportedly seen in newly diagnosed patients relative to healthy donors. Similar baseline diversity was found in complete responders and newly diagnosed patients. At C4D1, TCR diversity had climbed significantly for CD4+ cells, though not for CD8+ cells.

This TCR came from a human donor with classical Hodgkin lymphoma. V and J are TRBV28 and TRBJ2-1; D tentatively fits TRBD1 or TRBD2 (6 bases each). The sample consisted of peripheral blood mononuclear cells (PBMCs), taken before the second cycle of nivolumab. CDR3: CASSFRSAGGPLGNEQFF. The DNA of the CDR3 is TGTGCCAGCAGTTTTCGATCCGCCGGGGGCCCGCTGGGTAATGAGCAGTTCTTC.